These T cell receptor beta chains were read from a single sample in a study of early T cells in non-severe SARS-CoV-2 infection. Each CDR3 protein is one row after TCRdb ran MiXCR on the 5' RACE reads. The data hold tens of thousands of distinct CDR3 sequences, with about an eighth observed a single time. The sample consisted of whole blood, taken at baseline. The receptors come from an adult who was a healthcare worker with PCR-confirmed SARS-CoV-2 infection or an uninfected control (not recorded which). Both conserved end residues are part of each CDR3. The D gene is left open where the match is weak. Where a row states a size, it is once, few, many or the class of an expanded clone; other rows omit it.

v_call,clone_size,j_call,d_call,cdr3_aa,cdr3_nt
TRBV20-1,few,TRBJ1-1,NA,CSARGQANTEAFF,TGCAGTGCTAGAGGGCAGGCTAACACTGAAGCTTTCTTT
TRBV20-1,NA,TRBJ2-2,TRBD2,CSARTSGSHTGELFF,TGCAGTGCAAGGACTAGCGGGAGTCACACCGGGGAGCTGTTTTTT
TRBV7-9,many,TRBJ1-1,NA,CASSLSGLSAEAFF,TGTGCCAGCAGCCTCAGCGGTCTGAGCGCTGAAGCTTTCTTT
TRBV12-2,NA,TRBJ2-1,NA,CASRLGSSGRYNEQFF,TGTGCAAGTCGCTTAGGGTCTAGCGGACGATACAATGAGCAGTTCTTC
TRBV5-1,NA,TRBJ2-5,NA,CASSPEGGKRETQYF,TGCGCCAGCAGCCCCGAAGGGGGAAAGCGGGAGACCCAGTACTTC
TRBV3-1,NA,TRBJ1-2,NA,CASSQVNWGINYGYTF,TGTGCCAGCAGCCAAGTTAATTGGGGGATAAACTATGGCTACACCTTC
TRBV12-3/TRBV12-4,NA,TRBJ2-5,NA,CASSLGRIQETQYF,TGTGCCAGCAGTTTGGGTAGAATCCAAGAGACCCAGTACTTC
TRBV12-3/TRBV12-4,many,TRBJ2-5,NA,CASSLGGDGQTQYF,TGTGCCAGCAGTTTAGGGGGGGATGGTCAGACCCAGTACTTC
TRBV2,many,TRBJ1-1,NA,CASTGTPNTEAFF,TGTGCCAGCACCGGGACACCGAACACTGAAGCTTTCTTT
TRBV5-1,few,TRBJ1-1,NA,CASSLATGAGRLNTEAFF,TGCGCCAGCAGCTTGGCCACTGGGGCGGGTCGGCTGAACACTGAAGCTTTCTTT
TRBV5-5,NA,TRBJ2-3,NA,CASSLGLDTQYF,TGTGCCAGCAGCTTGGGTCTGGATACGCAGTATTTT
TRBV12-3/TRBV12-4,many,TRBJ1-5,NA,CASSPHPGGSQPQHF,TGTGCCAGCAGCCCTCACCCCGGAGGGTCACAGCCCCAGCATTTT
TRBV20-1,many,TRBJ2-7,TRBD1,CSAPDRGYEQYF,TGCAGTGCTCCCGACAGGGGATACGAGCAGTACTTC
TRBV5-1,few,TRBJ2-5,TRBD2,CASSLGGGEGFQYF,TGCGCCAGCAGCTTGGGCGGGGGAGAAGGGTTCCAGTACTTC
TRBV20-1,NA,TRBJ2-1,NA,CSARGGLRQFF,TGCAGTGCTAGAGGCGGGCTTCGCCAGTTCTTC
TRBV18,many,TRBJ2-1,TRBD2,CASSLGLAGAGNEQFF,TGTGCCAGCTCTCTAGGACTAGCGGGGGCCGGGAATGAGCAGTTCTTC
TRBV7-2,NA,TRBJ1-1,NA,CASSLGGITEAFF,TGTGCCAGCAGCTTAGGGGGTATCACTGAAGCTTTCTTT
TRBV5-1,NA,TRBJ2-7,TRBD1,CASSATGASYEQYF,TGCGCCAGCAGCGCAACAGGGGCGTCCTACGAGCAGTACTTC
TRBV5-6,NA,TRBJ2-1,TRBD2,CASSLGLAEISYNEQFF,TGTGCCAGCAGCCTGGGACTAGCGGAGATCTCCTACAATGAGCAGTTCTTC
TRBV4-3,NA,TRBJ1-4,NA,CASSPHSRGDGEKLFF,TGCGCCAGCAGCCCCCACTCGAGGGGCGATGGGGAAAAACTGTTTTTT
TRBV5-1,many,TRBJ2-7,TRBD1,CASRWSQDRSSVYF,TGCGCCAGCAGGTGGAGCCAGGACAGGAGCAGCGTGTACTTC
TRBV6-5,few,TRBJ1-5,NA,CASSRYREMQPQHF,TGTGCCAGCAGCAGATACAGGGAGATGCAGCCCCAGCATTTT
TRBV3-1,few,TRBJ2-1,NA,CASSLRPLGDYNEQFF,TGTGCCAGCAGCTTACGACCGCTCGGAGACTACAATGAGCAGTTCTTC
TRBV19,NA,TRBJ1-2,TRBD1,CASSMRAGGARGYTF,TGTGCCAGTAGTATGAGGGCAGGGGGCGCGAGAGGCTACACCTTC
TRBV5-1,NA,TRBJ2-1,NA,CASSRPEPSNEQFF,TGCGCCAGCAGCCGACCGGAACCATCGAATGAGCAGTTCTTC
TRBV27,many,TRBJ1-5,NA,CASSLRGIGIGNQPQHF,TGTGCCAGCAGTTTAAGGGGGATTGGGATTGGCAATCAGCCCCAGCATTTT
TRBV20-1,few,TRBJ2-3,NA,CSARALRDATDTQYF,TGCAGTGCTAGAGCCCTCCGGGACGCCACAGATACGCAGTATTTT
TRBV7-8,medium-sized,TRBJ2-3,TRBD2,CASIGLAGSTDTQYF,TGTGCCAGCATCGGACTAGCGGGTAGCACAGATACGCAGTATTTT
TRBV28,many,TRBJ2-4,NA,CASSTPGLGIAKNIQYF,TGTGCCAGCAGTACACCGGGACTCGGCATAGCCAAAAACATTCAGTACTTC
TRBV29-1,NA,TRBJ1-6,NA,CSVEDSQPSLRSPLHF,TGCAGCGTTGAAGATTCCCAACCGAGTTTAAGGTCACCCCTCCACTTT
TRBV6-5,few,TRBJ1-1,NA,CASGGTGLATEAFF,TGTGCCAGCGGGGGAACAGGGTTGGCCACTGAAGCTTTCTTT
TRBV5-1,NA,TRBJ2-2,TRBD2,CASSPGLAVTGELFF,TGCGCCAGCAGCCCGGGACTAGCGGTCACCGGGGAGCTGTTTTTT
TRBV2,NA,TRBJ2-2,NA,CASSGAGVGGELFF,TGTGCCAGCAGTGGGGCCGGGGTAGGCGGGGAGCTGTTTTTT
TRBV9,many,TRBJ1-5,NA,CASSAGTNQPQHF,TGTGCCAGCAGCGCCGGAACTAATCAGCCCCAGCATTTT
TRBV7-2,many,TRBJ2-5,NA,CASSFPGGRETQYF,TGTGCCAGCAGCTTCCCAGGGGGGAGAGAGACCCAGTACTTC
TRBV20-1,NA,TRBJ2-3,TRBD2,CSARTLAGGTDTQYF,TGCAGTGCGCGGACCCTAGCGGGGGGCACAGATACGCAGTATTTT
TRBV5-1,few,TRBJ2-7,TRBD2,CASSLTAGAYEQYF,TGCGCCAGCAGCTTGACGGCGGGGGCCTACGAGCAGTACTTC
TRBV7-3,few,TRBJ2-1,TRBD2,CASSLKTSVRYNEQFF,TGTGCCAGCAGCTTGAAGACTAGCGTGCGCTACAATGAGCAGTTCTTC
TRBV7-2,few,TRBJ2-7,NA,CASSLIRGGDEQYF,TGTGCCAGCAGCTTAATCAGGGGCGGCGACGAGCAGTACTTC
TRBV4-3,few,TRBJ2-3,TRBD2,CASSQTGTSDTQYF,TGCGCCAGCAGCCAGACCGGGACTAGCGACACGCAGTATTTT
TRBV29-1,many,TRBJ2-3,TRBD2,CSVEAGGDTQYF,TGCAGCGTTGAAGCGGGGGGAGATACGCAGTATTTT
TRBV27,NA,TRBJ1-5,NA,CASSLSIVPGRNQPQHF,TGTGCCAGCAGTTTATCGATAGTCCCGGGACGCAATCAGCCCCAGCATTTT
TRBV6-2/TRBV6-3,NA,TRBJ2-1,TRBD2,CASSRPSTSANDNEQFF,TGTGCCAGCAGTCGCCCATCGACTAGCGCCAACGACAATGAGCAGTTCTTC
TRBV2,NA,TRBJ2-1,NA,CASRFVGAGDEQFF,TGTGCCAGCCGTTTCGTTGGGGCCGGGGATGAGCAGTTCTTC
TRBV5-5,few,TRBJ1-5,NA,CASSFGQPNQPQHF,TGTGCCAGCAGCTTCGGACAGCCCAATCAGCCCCAGCATTTT
TRBV3-1,few,TRBJ2-7,NA,CASRRGVAYEQYF,TGTGCCAGCAGAAGGGGTGTCGCCTACGAGCAGTACTTC
TRBV5-1,once,TRBJ2-3,TRBD2,CASSQGAGVSTDTQYF,TGCGCCAGCAGCCAAGGAGCGGGAGTGAGCACAGATACGCAGTATTTT
TRBV7-8,NA,TRBJ2-1,NA,CASRLHGGSNQEFF,TGTGCCAGCAGGCTTCACGGCGGCTCAAACCAAGAGTTCTTC